This T cell receptor (beta chain) was recovered during a study of blood T cell repertoires in COVID-19. As originally analysed: Amplification of reference gene primers was used by the study to estimate nucleated cell counts. Produced via immunoSEQ multiplex PCR; TCRdb's table is partial and in-frame only. V, J and clone size are taken as reported in that table, and D and trimming were inferred from the DNA itself. Among about 300,000 clones listed, 86% were seen once. Enrolled through a virtual design, the participants were between 18 and 89 years of age and came from 24 US areas. Donors were grouped by their self-reported clinical history. What the recovered Cohort 3 donors had was two negative PCRs, clearance, or symptom resolution. Sequenced sample: PBMCs or T cells enriched from blood (not recorded which). The clonotype originates from a man aged 30-40 years who had recovered from COVID-19.

CDR3 amino acids: CASSPRASGGEETQYF. CDR3 DNA sequence: TGTGCCAGCAGCCCACGCGCTAGCGGGGGCGAAGAGACCCAGTACTTC. The J gene is TRBJ2-5, the V gene TRBV7-2; 10 nucleotides match TRBD2. Germline V gives CDR1 SGHTA, CDR2 FQGNSA. The CDR3 runs to 16 residues. J was trimmed by 3 bases and V by 5 bases; bases with no gene match: 9.